This TCR beta chain stems from a study of cytomegalovirus exposure and HLA in healthy donors. Study-wide results and caveats: Cytomegalovirus status, reportedly, was diagnosed with high specificity and sensitivity by the classifier.

The primer mix had 60 Vbeta and 13 Jbeta primers. Using immunoSEQ multiplex PCR, the repertoire was profiled, and TCRdb retains in-frame clones only, with some absent. Of 150,000 to 200,000 clones listed, 79% are singletons. A remark on this clone: Its antigen is not known.

Germline CDR1 and CDR2: MNHEY and SVGAGI. The CDR3 runs 12 residues. V dropped 5 bases and J dropped 10; count of bases not matched to a gene: 5. This clonotype originated in a woman aged 45-65 years in good health and CMV-seronegative. The chain couples TRBV6-5 to TRBJ2-4; TRBD1 agrees at 7 bases. The sample comprised PBMCs. The CDR3 is CASSDRVGIQYF. As DNA, the CDR3 is TGTGCCAGCAGTGACAGGGTGGGAATTCAGTACTTC.